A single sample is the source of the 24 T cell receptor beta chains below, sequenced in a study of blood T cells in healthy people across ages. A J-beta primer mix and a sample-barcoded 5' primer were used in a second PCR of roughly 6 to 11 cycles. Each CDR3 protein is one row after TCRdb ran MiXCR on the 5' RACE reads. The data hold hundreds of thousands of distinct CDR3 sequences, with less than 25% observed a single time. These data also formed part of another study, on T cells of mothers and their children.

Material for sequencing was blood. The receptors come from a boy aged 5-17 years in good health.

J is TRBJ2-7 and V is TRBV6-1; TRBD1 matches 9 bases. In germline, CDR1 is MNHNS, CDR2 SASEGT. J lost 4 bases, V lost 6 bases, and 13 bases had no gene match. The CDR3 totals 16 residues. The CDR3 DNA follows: TGTGCCAGCAGCTCAAATCCCGGGACAGGGAGATACGAGCAGTACTTC. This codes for CASSSNPGTGRYEQYF.

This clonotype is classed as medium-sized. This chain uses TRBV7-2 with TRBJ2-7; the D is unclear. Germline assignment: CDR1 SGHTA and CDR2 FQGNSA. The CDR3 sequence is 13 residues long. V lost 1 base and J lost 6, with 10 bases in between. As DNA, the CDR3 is TGTGCCAGCAGCTTAGGGCATCCGGGCGAGCAGTACTTC. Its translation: CASSLGHPGEQYF. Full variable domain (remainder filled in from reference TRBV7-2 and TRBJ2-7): GAGVSQSPSNKVTEKGKDVELRCDPISGHTALYWYRQSLGQGLEFLIYFQGNSAPDKSGLPSDRFSAERTGGSVSTLTIQRTQQEDSAVYLCASSLGHPGEQYFGPGTRLTVT.

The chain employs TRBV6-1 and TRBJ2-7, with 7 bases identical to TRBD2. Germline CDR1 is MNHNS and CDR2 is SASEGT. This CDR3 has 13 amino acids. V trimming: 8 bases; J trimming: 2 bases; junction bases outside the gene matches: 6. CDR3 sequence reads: CASGRDWPYEQYF. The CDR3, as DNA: TGTGCCAGCGGGAGGGACTGGCCCTACGAGCAGTACTTC.

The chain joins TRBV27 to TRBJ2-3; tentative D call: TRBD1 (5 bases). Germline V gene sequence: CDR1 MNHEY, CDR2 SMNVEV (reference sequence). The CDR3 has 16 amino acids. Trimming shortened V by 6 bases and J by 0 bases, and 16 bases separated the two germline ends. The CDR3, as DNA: TGTGCCAGCAGGTTAAGGGGATCTTTTAGCACAGATACGCAGTATTTT. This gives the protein CASRLRGSFSTDTQYF.

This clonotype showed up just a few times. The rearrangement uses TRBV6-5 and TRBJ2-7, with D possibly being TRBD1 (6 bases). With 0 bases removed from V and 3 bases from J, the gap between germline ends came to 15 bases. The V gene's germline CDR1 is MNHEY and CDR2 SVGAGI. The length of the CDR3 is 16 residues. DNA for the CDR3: TGTGCCAGCAGTTACTCGTCGACAGGACAATACTACGAGCAGTACTTC. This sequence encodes CASSYSSTGQYYEQYF.

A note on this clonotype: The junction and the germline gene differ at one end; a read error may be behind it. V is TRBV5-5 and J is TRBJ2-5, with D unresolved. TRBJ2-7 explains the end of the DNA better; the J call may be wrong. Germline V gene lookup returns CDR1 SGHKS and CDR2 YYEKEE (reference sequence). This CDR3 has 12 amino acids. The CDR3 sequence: CAGSLADYEQYF. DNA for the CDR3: TGTGCCGGCAGCTTGGCCGATTACGAGCAGTACTTC.

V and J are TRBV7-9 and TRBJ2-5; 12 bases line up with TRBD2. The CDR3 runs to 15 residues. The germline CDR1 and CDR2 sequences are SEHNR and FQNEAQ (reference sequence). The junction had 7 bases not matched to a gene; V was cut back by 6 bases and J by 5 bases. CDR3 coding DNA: TGTGCCAGCAGAATGACTAGCGGGAGACAGGAGACCCAGTACTTC. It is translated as CASRMTSGRQETQYF.

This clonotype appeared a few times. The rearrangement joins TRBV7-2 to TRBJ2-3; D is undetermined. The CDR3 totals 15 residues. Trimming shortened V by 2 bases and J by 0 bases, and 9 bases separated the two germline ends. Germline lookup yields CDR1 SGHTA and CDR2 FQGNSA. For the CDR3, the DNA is TGTGCCAGCAGCTTATCCGGGTTCAGCACAGATACGCAGTATTTT. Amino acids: CASSLSGFSTDTQYF.

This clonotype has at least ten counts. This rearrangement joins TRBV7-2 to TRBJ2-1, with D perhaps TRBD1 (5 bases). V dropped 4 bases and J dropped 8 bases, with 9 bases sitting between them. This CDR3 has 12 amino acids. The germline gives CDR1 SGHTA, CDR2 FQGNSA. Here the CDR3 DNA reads TGTGCCAGCAGCTGGGGCGACCATGAGCAGTTCTTC. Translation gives CASSWGDHEQFF.

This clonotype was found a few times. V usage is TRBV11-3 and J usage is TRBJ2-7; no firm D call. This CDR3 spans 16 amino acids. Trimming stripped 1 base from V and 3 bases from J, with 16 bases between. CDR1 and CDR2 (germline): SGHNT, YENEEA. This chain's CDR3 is CASSLGGLGSDYEQYF. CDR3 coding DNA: TGTGCCAGCAGCTTAGGAGGTCTGGGAAGCGACTACGAGCAGTACTTC.

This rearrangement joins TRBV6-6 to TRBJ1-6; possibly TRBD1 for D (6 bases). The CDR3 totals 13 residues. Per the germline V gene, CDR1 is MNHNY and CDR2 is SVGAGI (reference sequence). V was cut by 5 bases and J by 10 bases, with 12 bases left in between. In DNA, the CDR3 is TGTGCCAGCAGTGGACAGATCGGCTCACCCCTCCACTTT. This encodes CASSGQIGSPLHF.

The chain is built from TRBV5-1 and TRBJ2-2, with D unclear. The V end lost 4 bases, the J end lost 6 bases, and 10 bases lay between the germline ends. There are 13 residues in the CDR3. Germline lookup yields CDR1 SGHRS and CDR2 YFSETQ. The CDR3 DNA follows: TGCGCCAGCAGCGAGGTCGCAGCCGGGGAGCTGTTTTTT. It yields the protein CASSEVAAGELFF.

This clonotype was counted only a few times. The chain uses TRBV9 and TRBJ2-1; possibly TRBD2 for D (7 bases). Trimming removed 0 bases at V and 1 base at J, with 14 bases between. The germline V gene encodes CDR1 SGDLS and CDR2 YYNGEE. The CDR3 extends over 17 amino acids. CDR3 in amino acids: CASSVDSAGASYNEQFF. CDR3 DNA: TGTGCCAGCAGCGTAGACAGCGCGGGGGCGTCCTACAATGAGCAGTTCTTC.

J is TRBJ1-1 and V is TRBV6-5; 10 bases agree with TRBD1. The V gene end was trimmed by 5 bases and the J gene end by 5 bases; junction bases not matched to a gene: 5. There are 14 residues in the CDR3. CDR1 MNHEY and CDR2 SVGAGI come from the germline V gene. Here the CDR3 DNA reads TGTGCCAGCAGTCGACAGGGGGCCGGGACTGAAGCTTTCTTT. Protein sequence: CASSRQGAGTEAFF.

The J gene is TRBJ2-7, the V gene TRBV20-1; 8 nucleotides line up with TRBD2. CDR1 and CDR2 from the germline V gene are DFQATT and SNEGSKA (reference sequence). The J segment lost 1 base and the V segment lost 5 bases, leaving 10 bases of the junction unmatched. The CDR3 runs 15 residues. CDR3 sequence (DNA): TGCAGTGCTCATTCGGGACTAGGGGGTTCCTACGAGCAGTACTTC. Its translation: CSAHSGLGGSYEQYF.

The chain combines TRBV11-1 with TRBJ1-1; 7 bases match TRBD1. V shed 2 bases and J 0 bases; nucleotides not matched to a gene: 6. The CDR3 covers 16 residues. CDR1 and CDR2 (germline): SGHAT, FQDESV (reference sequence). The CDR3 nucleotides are TGTGCCAGCAGCTTATCCGGGACAGCTATGAACACTGAAGCTTTCTTT. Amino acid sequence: CASSLSGTAMNTEAFF.

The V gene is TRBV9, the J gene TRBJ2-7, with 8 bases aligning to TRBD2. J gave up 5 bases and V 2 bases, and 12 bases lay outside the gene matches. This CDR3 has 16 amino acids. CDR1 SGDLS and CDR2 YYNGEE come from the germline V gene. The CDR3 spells CASSVSSGPRLHEQYF. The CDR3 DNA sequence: TGTGCCAGCAGCGTGTCTAGCGGGCCGAGGCTCCACGAGCAGTACTTC.

The CDR3 here is CSASWASRGEQYF. The CDR3 DNA is TGCAGTGCGAGCTGGGCCTCTCGAGGCGAGCAGTACTTC. The chain has TRBV20-1 and TRBJ2-7; D uncertain. The CDR3 spans 13 residues. V dropped 6 bases and J dropped 6 bases, with 18 bases sitting between them. In germline, CDR1 is DFQATT, CDR2 SNEGSKA (reference sequence).

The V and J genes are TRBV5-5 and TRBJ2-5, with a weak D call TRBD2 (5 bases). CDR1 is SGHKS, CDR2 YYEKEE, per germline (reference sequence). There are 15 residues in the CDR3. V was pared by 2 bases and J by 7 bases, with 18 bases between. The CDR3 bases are TGTGCCAGCAGCTTACTCGGACGAACAGAGGGGACCCAGTACTTC. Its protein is CASSLLGRTEGTQYF. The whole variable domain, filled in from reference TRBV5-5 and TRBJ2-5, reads DAGVTQSPTHLIKTRGQQVTLRCSPISGHKSVSWYQQVLGQGPQFIFQYYEKEERGRGNFPDRFSARQFPNYSSELNVNALLLGDSALYLCASSLLGRTEGTQYFGPGTRLLVL.

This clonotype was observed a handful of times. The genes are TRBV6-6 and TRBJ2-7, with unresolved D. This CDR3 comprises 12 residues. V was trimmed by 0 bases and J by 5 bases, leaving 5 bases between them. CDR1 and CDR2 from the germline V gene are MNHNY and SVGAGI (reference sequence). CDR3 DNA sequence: TGTGCCAGCAGTTACTCGGCCCACGAGCAGTACTTC. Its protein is CASSYSAHEQYF.

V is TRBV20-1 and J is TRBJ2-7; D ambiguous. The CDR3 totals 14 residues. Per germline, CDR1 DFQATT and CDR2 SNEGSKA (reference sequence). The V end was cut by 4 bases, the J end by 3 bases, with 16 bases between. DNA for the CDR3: TGCAGTGCTACCCAGAGGCTCCAAGGCTACGAGCAGTACTTC. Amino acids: CSATQRLQGYEQYF.

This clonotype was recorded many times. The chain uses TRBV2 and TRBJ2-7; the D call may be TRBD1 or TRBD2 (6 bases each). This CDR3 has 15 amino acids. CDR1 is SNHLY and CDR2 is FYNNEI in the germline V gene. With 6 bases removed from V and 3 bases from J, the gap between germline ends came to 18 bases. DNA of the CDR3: TGTGCCAGCAGGCCGATCGGAGGGGGAAGCTACGAGCAGTACTTC. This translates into CASRPIGGGSYEQYF.

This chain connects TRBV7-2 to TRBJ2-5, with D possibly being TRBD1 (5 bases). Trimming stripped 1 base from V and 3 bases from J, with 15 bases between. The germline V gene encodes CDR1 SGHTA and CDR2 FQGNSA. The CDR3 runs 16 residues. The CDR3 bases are TGTGCCAGCAGCTTAGTAGACCTAGGGGTAGAAGAGACCCAGTACTTC. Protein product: CASSLVDLGVEETQYF.

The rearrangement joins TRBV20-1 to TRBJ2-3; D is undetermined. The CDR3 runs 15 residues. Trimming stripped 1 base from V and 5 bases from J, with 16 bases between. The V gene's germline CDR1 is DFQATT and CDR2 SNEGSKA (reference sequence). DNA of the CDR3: TGCAGTGCTAGAGGGGGTGCGAGAATTGGAGATACGCAGTATTTT. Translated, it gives CSARGGARIGDTQYF.